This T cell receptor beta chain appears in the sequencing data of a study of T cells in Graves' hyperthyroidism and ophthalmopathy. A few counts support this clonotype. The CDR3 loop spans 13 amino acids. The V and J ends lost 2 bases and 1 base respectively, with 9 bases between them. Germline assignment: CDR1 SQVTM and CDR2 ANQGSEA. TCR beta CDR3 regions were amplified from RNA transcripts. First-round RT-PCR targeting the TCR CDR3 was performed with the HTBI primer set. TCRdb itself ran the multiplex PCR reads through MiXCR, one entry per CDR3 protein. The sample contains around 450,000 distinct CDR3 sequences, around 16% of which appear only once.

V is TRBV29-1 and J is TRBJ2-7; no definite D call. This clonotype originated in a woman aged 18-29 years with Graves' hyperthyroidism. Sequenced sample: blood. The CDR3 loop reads CSVESPLSYEQYF. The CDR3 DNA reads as TGCAGCGTTGAAAGCCCTTTATCCTACGAGCAGTACTTC.